Given below is one T cell receptor (beta chain) in context. These data originate in a study of OX40 agonist ivuxolimab in advanced cancers. Only in-frame clones appear in the TCRdb table, and some are missing; sequencing was by immunoSEQ multiplex PCR. The repertoire consists of about 85,000 clones, with 70% to 90% occurring once and the leading ten covering around 2%. The CDR3 spans 18 residues. Germline-derived CDR1 and CDR2 are KGHSH and LQKENI. V shed 5 bases and J 0 bases; nucleotides not matched to a gene: 12. Source: CD4+ or CD8+ T cells sorted from blood, taken in a trial of the OX40 agonist ivuxolimab. V gene TRBV18 combines with J gene TRBJ1-5; 8 bases map to TRBD1. The receptor comes from an adult with an advanced solid tumor such as melanoma, head and neck, liver or kidney cancer. CDR3 in amino acids: CASSSTRTGLYSNQPQHF. CDR3 sequence (DNA): TGTGCCAGCTCATCAACCCGGACAGGGCTTTATAGCAATCAGCCCCAGCATTTT.